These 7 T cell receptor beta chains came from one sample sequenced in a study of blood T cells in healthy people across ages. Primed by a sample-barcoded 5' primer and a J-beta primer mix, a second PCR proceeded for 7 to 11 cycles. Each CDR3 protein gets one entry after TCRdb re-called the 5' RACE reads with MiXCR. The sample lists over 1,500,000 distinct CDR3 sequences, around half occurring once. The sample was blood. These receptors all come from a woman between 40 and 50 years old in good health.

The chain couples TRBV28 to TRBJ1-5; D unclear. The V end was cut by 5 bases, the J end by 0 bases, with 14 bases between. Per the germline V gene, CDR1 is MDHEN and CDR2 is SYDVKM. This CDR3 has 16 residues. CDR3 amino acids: CASSPQKANSNQPQHF. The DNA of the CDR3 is TGTGCCAGCAGTCCCCAAAAAGCGAATAGCAATCAGCCCCAGCATTTT.

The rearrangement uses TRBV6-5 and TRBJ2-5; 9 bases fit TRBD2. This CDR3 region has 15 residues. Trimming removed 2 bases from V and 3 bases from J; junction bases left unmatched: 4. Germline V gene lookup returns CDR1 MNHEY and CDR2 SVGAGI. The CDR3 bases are TGTGCCAGCAGTTACGCGGGGACTAGCAAAGAGACCCAGTACTTC. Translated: CASSYAGTSKETQYF.

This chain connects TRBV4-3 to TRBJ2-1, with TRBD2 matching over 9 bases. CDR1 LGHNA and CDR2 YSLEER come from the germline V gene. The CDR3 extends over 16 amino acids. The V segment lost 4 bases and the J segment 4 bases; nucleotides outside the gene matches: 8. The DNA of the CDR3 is TGCGCCAGCAGCCGAAGGGATAGCGGGGGTTACAATGAGCAGTTCTTC. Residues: CASSRRDSGGYNEQFF.

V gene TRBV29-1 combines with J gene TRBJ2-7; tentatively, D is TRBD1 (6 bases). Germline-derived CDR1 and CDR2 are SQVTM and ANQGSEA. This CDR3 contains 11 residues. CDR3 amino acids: CTGQRSYEQYF. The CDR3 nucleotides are TGCACAGGACAGCGTTCCTACGAGCAGTACTTC.

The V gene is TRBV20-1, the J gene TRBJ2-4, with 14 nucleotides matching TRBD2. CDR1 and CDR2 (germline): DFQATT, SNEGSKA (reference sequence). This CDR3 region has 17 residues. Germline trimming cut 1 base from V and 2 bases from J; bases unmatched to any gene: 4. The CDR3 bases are TGCAGTGCTAGAGTCGGGACTAGCGGGGGATCCAAAAACATTCAGTACTTC. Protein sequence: CSARVGTSGGSKNIQYF.

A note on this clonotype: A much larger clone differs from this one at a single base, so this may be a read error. The CDR3 reads CSVWGWASQETQFF. The DNA for the CDR3 is TGCAGCGTTTGGGGGTGGGCATCTCAAGAGACCCAGTTCTTC. The genes are TRBV29-1 and TRBJ2-5; D assignment may be TRBD1 or TRBD2 (5 bases each). TRBJ2-1 matches the DNA end more closely, so the J call is doubtful. This CDR3 is 14 amino acids long. CDR1 and CDR2 from the germline V gene are SQVTM and ANQGSEA.

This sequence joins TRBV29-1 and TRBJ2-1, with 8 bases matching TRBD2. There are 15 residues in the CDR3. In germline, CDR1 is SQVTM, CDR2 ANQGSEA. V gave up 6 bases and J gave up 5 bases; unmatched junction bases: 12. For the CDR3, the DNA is TGCAGCGTCCGTCGAGGGGTAGCGGGGAACAATGAGCAGTTCTTC. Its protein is CSVRRGVAGNNEQFF.